Listed below are T cell receptor beta chains from one sample, sequenced in a study of STAT5B mutations in CD4+ large granular lymphocyte leukemia. Data came from immunoSEQ multiplex PCR; TCRdb stores just in-frame clones and leaves some out. The sample yields about 30,000 clones, approximately 79% seen once. The source material was CD4+ T cells from blood buffy coats. The origin of the receptors is a human donor in good health. Both conserved end residues are part of each CDR3. Each record gives: V gene, D gene, clone size, J gene, CDR3 protein, CDR3 DNA. The D gene is left open where the match is weak. Clone size is given for some rows only: seen once, a few or many times, or a class if the clone is expanded.

TRBV7-8	TRBD2	once	TRBJ2-5	CASTAGVYQETQYF	TGTGCCAGCACGGCGGGGGTGTACCAAGAGACCCAGTACTTC
TRBV6-6	NA	NA	TRBJ1-6	CASRPPGQASPLHF	TGTGCCAGCAGACCTCCGGGACAAGCTTCACCCCTCCACTTT
TRBV11-3	NA	NA	TRBJ2-3	CASSLERTSTDTQYF	TGTGCCAGCAGCTTGGAAAGGACTAGCACAGATACGCAGTATTTT
TRBV7-6	NA	once	TRBJ1-4	CASSLRLHRGAWGEKLFF	TGTGCCAGCAGCTTAAGACTGCACAGAGGGGCCTGGGGGGAAAAACTGTTTTTT
TRBV7-2	NA	NA	TRBJ2-7	CASSLVVGDYEQYF	TGTGCCAGCAGCTTAGTAGTGGGGGACTACGAGCAGTACTTC
TRBV7-3	NA	NA	TRBJ2-1	CASSLLSNGEQFF	TGTGCCAGCAGCTTACTCTCAAACGGTGAGCAGTTCTTC
TRBV5-1	TRBD1	NA	TRBJ2-2	CASSLSGTGGLGELFF	TGCGCCAGCAGCTTATCCGGGACAGGGGGCCTCGGGGAGCTGTTTTTT
TRBV10-1	TRBD1	NA	TRBJ2-1	CASSVSRGYGNEQFF	TGCGCCAGCAGTGTCTCCAGGGGGTATGGCAATGAGCAGTTCTTC
TRBV9	NA	NA	TRBJ1-1	CASSEDPNTEAFF	TGTGCCAGCAGCGAGGACCCAAACACTGAAGCTTTCTTT
TRBV27	NA	NA	TRBJ1-5	CASSLFGSSNQPQHF	TGTGCCAGCAGTTTATTCGGATCCAGTAATCAGCCCCAGCATTTT
TRBV6-1	NA	NA	TRBJ2-5	CASSRKGQLGEQYF	TGTGCCAGCAGCAGGAAGGGGCAACTCGGGGAGCAGTACTTC
TRBV25-1	NA	NA	TRBJ2-5	CASSEYGRETQYF	TGTGCCAGCAGTGAATATGGCCGGGAGACCCAGTACTTC
TRBV5-6	NA	NA	TRBJ2-2	CASSLGAGQTLGELFF	TGTGCCAGCAGCTTGGGGGCGGGACAAACCCTCGGGGAGCTGTTTTTT
TRBV11-1	TRBD1	NA	TRBJ2-1	CASSPGQGAVGRFF	TGTGCCAGCAGCCCCGGACAGGGGGCAGTGGGGCGGTTCTTC
TRBV9	TRBD2	NA	TRBJ2-3	CASSEGLAGVDTQYF	TGTGCCAGCAGCGAGGGACTAGCGGGGGTGGATACGCAGTATTTT
TRBV27	NA	few	TRBJ2-1	CASMRAGVSSYNEQFF	TGTGCCAGCATGCGGGCAGGAGTAAGCTCCTACAATGAGCAGTTCTTC
TRBV4-2	NA	NA	TRBJ2-3	CASSPIGPSGTDTQYF	TGTGCCAGCAGCCCCATCGGCCCTAGCGGCACAGATACGCAGTATTTT
TRBV5-4	TRBD2	NA	TRBJ2-7	CASSSLGSGGAYEQYF	TGTGCCAGCAGCTCCCTGGGGAGCGGGGGGGCCTACGAGCAGTACTTC
TRBV27	NA	NA	TRBJ1-2	CASREDGDWGYTF	TGTGCCAGCAGGGAGGACGGGGACTGGGGCTACACCTTC
TRBV6-5	NA	once	TRBJ1-5	CATWGGWSQPQHF	TGTGCGACCTGGGGGGGATGGAGTCAGCCCCAGCATTTT
TRBV11-3	TRBD1	NA	TRBJ1-1	CASSPRQGSTEAFF	TGTGCCAGCAGCCCCAGACAGGGTAGCACTGAAGCTTTCTTT
TRBV15	TRBD2	NA	TRBJ2-1	CATSRDGLAGGSSYNEQFF	TGTGCCACCAGCAGAGATGGGCTAGCGGGAGGGAGCTCCTACAATGAGCAGTTCTTC
TRBV6-5	NA	few	TRBJ2-7	CASSYSQEQYF	TGTGCCAGCAGTTACTCTCAGGAGCAGTACTTC
TRBV5-1	TRBD1	NA	TRBJ1-1	CASSLVGDRDKTFF	TGCGCCAGCAGCTTGGTCGGGGACAGGGATAAAACTTTCTTT
TRBV6-1	NA	NA	TRBJ1-2	CASSEAGTTTYGYTF	TGTGCCAGCAGTGAAGCGGGGACAACAACCTATGGCTACACCTTC
TRBV7-2	TRBD2	NA	TRBJ2-2	CASRKSRGGRTGELFF	TGTGCCAGCAGAAAAAGTCGGGGGGGCCGCACCGGGGAGCTGTTTTTT
TRBV6-5	NA	NA	TRBJ1-1	CASSSRTKNTEAFF	TGTGCCAGCAGTTCCCGGACCAAGAACACTGAAGCTTTCTTT
TRBV18	NA	NA	TRBJ1-5	CASSPTPGLQPQHF	TGTGCCAGCTCACCAACACCAGGGCTTCAGCCCCAGCATTTT
TRBV7-9	TRBD2	NA	TRBJ2-1	CASSLVGSGTSGYNEQFF	TGTGCCAGCAGCTTAGTAGGCTCCGGGACTAGCGGATACAATGAGCAGTTCTTC
TRBV12-1	NA	NA	TRBJ2-1	CASSLRGLYNEQFF	TGTGCCAGCAGCTTAAGGGGGTTGTACAATGAGCAGTTCTTC
TRBV30	NA	NA	TRBJ1-4	CAWSGGMKEKLFF	TGTGCCTGGAGTGGGGGCATGAAGGAAAAACTGTTTTTT
TRBV7-7	TRBD1	NA	TRBJ2-7	CASSLGTGTYEQYF	TGTGCCAGCAGCTTGGGGACAGGGACCTACGAGCAGTACTTC
TRBV5-4	TRBD2	NA	TRBJ2-7	CASSLGGGISYEQYF	TGTGCCAGCAGCCTCGGGGGGGGAATTTCCTACGAGCAGTACTTC
TRBV5-1	NA	NA	TRBJ2-3	CASMERTSTDTQYF	TGCGCCAGCATGGAACGGACTAGCACAGATACGCAGTATTTT
TRBV6-5	NA	NA	TRBJ1-3	CASRLGLTSGNTIYF	TGTGCCAGCCGGTTAGGACTGACCTCTGGAAACACCATATATTTT
TRBV30	TRBD2	NA	TRBJ2-7	CAWRLAGAYEQYF	TGTGCCTGGAGGTTAGCGGGAGCCTACGAGCAGTACTTC
TRBV29-1	TRBD2	NA	TRBJ2-3	CSVEGTSGSRTDTQYF	TGCAGCGTTGAAGGCACTAGCGGGAGTCGAACAGATACGCAGTATTTT
TRBV5-6	TRBD1	few	TRBJ1-1	CASSIQGIWTEAFF	TGTGCCAGCAGCATACAGGGGATATGGACTGAAGCTTTCTTT
TRBV6-5	NA	NA	TRBJ2-2	CASSFNTGELFF	TGTGCCAGCAGTTTTAACACCGGGGAGCTGTTTTTT
TRBV7-9	NA	NA	TRBJ2-3	CASSLARLDTQYF	TGTGCCAGCAGCTTAGCTCGACTAGATACGCAGTATTTT
TRBV7-4	NA	few	TRBJ2-1	CASSLFGRRFYNEQFF	TGTGCCAGCAGCTTATTCGGCCGCCGGTTCTACAATGAGCAGTTCTTC
TRBV2	NA	NA	TRBJ2-7	CASSAVSYEQYF	TGTGCCAGCAGTGCAGTCTCCTACGAGCAGTACTTC
TRBV4-2	TRBD2	NA	TRBJ2-3	CASSQAGDYNTDTQYF	TGTGCCAGCAGCCAGGCCGGGGACTACAACACAGATACGCAGTATTTT
TRBV5-6	NA	few	TRBJ2-2	CASSLARGELFF	TGTGCCAGCAGCTTGGCCAGAGGGGAGCTGTTTTTT
TRBV2	TRBD2	NA	TRBJ2-5	CASSVGKAGGRETQYF	TGTGCCAGCAGTGTCGGGAAAGCGGGAGGGCGTGAGACCCAGTACTTC